The text below deals with one T cell receptor beta chain. The V and J ends lost 3 bases and 5 bases respectively, with 13 bases between them. In germline, CDR1 is SNHLY, CDR2 FYNNEI. The length of the CDR3 is 15 residues. This sample was included in a study of identifying expanded T cells in peripheral blood. Assay used: immunoSEQ multiplex PCR; TCRdb lists only in-frame clones, some missing. The sample carries under 85,000 clones, 84% recorded once. The clonotype was recovered from a person between 18 and 75 years old in good health. The chain is built from TRBV2 and TRBJ1-4; the D gene is possibly TRBD1 (6 bases). The sequenced sample consisted of blood. DNA for the CDR3: TGTGCCAGCAGTGACCAACAGGGATGGAATGAAAAACTGTTTTTT. Translation gives CASSDQQGWNEKLFF.